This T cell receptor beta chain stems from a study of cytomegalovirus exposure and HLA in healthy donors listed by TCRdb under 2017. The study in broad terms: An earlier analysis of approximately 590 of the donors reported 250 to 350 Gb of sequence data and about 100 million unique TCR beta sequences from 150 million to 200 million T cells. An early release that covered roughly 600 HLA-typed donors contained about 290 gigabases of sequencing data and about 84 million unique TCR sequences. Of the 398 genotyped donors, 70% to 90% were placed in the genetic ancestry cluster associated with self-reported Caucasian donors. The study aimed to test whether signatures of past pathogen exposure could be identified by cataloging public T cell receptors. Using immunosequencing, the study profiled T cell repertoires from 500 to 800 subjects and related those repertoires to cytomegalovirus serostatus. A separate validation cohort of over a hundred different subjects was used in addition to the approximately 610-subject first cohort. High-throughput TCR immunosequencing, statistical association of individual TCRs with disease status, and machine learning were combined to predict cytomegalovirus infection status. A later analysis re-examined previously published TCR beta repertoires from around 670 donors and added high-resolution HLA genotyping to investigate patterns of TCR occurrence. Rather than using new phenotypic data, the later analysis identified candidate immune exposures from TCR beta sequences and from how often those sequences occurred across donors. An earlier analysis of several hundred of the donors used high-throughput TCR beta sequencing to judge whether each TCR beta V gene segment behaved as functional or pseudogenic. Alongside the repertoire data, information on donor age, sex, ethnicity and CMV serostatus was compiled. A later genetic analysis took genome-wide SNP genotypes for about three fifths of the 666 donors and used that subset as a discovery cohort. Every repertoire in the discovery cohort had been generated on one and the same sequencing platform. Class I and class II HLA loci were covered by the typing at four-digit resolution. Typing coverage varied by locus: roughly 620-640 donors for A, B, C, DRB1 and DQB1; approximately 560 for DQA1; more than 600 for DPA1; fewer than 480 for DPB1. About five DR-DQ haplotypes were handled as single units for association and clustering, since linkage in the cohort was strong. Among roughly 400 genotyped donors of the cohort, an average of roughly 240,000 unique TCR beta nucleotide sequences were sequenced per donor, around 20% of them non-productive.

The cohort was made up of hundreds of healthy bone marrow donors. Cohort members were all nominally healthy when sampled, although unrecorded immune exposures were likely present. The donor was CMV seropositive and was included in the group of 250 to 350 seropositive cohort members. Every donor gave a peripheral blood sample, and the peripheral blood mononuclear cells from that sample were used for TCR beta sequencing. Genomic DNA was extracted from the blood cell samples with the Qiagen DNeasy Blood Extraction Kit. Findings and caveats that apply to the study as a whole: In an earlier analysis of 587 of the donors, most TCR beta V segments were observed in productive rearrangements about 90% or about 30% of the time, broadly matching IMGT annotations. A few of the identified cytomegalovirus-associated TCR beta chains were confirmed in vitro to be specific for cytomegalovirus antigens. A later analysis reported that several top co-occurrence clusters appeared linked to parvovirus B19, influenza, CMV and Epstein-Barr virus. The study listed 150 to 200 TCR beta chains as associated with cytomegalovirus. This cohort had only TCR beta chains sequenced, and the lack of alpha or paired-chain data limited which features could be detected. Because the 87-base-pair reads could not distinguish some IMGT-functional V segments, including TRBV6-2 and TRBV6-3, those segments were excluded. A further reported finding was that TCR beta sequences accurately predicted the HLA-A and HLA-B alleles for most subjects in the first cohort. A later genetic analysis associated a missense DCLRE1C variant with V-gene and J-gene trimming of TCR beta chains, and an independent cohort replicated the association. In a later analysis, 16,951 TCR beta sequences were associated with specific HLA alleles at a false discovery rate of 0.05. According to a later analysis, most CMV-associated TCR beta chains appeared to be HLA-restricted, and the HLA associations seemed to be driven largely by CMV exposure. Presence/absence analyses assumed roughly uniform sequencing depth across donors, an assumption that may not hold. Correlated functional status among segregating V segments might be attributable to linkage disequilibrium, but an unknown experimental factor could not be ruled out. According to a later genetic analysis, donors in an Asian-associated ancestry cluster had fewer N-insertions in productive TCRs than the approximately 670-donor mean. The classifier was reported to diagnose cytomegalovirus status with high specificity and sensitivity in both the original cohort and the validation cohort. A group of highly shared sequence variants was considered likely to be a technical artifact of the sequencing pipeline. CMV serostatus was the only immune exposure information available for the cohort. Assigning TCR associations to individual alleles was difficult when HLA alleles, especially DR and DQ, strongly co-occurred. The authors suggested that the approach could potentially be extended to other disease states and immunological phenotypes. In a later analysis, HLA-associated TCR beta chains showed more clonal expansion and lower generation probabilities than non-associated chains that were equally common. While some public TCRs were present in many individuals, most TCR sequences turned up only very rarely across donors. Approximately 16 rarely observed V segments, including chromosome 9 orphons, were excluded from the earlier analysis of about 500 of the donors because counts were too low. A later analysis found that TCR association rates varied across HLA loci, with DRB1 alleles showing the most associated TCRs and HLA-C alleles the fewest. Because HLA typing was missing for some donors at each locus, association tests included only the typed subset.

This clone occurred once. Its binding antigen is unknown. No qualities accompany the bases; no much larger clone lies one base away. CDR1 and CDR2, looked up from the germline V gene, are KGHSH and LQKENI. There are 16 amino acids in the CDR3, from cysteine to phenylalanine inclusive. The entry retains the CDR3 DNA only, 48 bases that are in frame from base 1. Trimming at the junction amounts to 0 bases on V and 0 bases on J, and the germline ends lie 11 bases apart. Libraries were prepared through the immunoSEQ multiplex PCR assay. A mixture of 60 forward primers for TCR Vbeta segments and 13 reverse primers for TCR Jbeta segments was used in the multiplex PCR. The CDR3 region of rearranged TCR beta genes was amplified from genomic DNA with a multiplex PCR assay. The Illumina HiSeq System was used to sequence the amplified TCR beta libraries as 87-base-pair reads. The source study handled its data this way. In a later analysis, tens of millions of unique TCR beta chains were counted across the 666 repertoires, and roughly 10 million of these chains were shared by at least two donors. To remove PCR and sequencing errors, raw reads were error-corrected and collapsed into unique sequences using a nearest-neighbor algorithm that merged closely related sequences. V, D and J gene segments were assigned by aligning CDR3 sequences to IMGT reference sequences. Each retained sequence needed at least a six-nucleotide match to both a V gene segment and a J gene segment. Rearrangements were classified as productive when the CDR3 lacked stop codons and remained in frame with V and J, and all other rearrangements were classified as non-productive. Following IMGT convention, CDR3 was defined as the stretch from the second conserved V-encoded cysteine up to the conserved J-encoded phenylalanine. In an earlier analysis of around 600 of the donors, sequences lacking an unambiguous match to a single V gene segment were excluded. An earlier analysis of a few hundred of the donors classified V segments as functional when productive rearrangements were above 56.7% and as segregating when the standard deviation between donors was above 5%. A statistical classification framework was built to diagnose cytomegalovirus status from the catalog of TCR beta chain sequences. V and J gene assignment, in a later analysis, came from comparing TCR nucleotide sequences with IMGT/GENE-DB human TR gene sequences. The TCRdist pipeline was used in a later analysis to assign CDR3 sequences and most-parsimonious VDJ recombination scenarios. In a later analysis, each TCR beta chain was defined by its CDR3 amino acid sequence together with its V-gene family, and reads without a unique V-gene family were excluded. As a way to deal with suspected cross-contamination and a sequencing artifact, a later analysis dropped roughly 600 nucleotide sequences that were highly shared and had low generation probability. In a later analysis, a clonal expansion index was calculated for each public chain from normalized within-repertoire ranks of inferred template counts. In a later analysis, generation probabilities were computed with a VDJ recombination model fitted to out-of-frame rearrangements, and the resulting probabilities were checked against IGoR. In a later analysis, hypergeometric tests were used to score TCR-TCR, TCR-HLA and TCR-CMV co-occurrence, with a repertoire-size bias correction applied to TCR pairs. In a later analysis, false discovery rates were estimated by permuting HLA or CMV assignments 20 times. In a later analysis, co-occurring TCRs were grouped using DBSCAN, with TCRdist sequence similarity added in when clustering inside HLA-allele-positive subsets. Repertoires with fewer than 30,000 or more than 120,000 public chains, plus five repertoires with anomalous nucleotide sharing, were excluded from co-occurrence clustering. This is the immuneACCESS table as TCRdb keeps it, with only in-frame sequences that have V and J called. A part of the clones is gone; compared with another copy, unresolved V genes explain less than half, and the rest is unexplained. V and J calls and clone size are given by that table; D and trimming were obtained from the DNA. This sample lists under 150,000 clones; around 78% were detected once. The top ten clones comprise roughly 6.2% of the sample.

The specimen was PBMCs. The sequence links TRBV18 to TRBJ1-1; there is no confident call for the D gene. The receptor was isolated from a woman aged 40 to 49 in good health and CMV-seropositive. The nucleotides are TGTGCCAGCTCACCACCGGCAGCGCGCCTGAACACTGAAGCTTTCTTT. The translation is CASSPPAARLNTEAFF.